These 14 T cell receptor beta chains were all obtained from the same sample, sequenced in a study of blood T cells in healthy people across ages. Combining a sample-barcoded 5' primer with a J-beta primer mix, a second PCR ran for 7 to 11 cycles. TCRdb reprocessed the 5' RACE reads with MiXCR, giving one entry per CDR3 protein. The sample lists 380,000 or so distinct CDR3 sequences, 52% occurring once. The sequencing sample was made of blood. The origin of the receptors is a man aged 55 to 70 in good health.

The chain joins TRBV29-1 to TRBJ2-7; the D gene is possibly TRBD1 (6 bases). V was shortened by 1 base and J by 4 bases, with 11 bases between the two germline ends. Germline assignment: CDR1 SQVTM and CDR2 ANQGSEA. This CDR3 has 13 residues. The CDR3 reads CSVEGRQGYEQYF. CDR3 nucleotides: TGCAGCGTTGAAGGGCGTCAGGGGTACGAGCAGTACTTC.

This clonotype was detected ten times or more. The rearrangement uses TRBV29-1 and TRBJ1-4; 7 bases line up with TRBD1. V gave up 7 bases and J gave up 8 bases; unmatched junction bases: 7. The germline V gene has CDR1 SQVTM and CDR2 ANQGSEA. This CDR3 is built from 12 residues. This chain's CDR3 is CSAVQGREKLFF. CDR3 DNA: TGCAGCGCCGTACAGGGGAGGGAAAAACTGTTTTTT.

This chain links TRBV20-1 with TRBJ2-4; no clear D gene. The germline CDR1 and CDR2 sequences are DFQATT and SNEGSKA (reference sequence). The CDR3 loop spans 16 amino acids. V lost 3 bases to trimming and J lost 1 base, with 16 bases between them. CDR3 DNA: TGCAGTGCTAGTGCTTTGGGCAGTAGGGCCAAAAACATTCAGTACTTC. This gives the protein CSASALGSRAKNIQYF.

The chain couples TRBV7-2 to TRBJ2-3; tentatively, D is TRBD2 (6 bases). The germline V and J ends were trimmed by 5 bases and 6 bases, with 12 bases remaining between them. The CDR3 is 13 residues long. Germline V gene data show CDR1 as SGHTA and CDR2 as FQGNSA. CDR3 sequence reads: CASSPGTRDTQYF. The CDR3 bases are TGTGCCAGCAGCCCCGGGACTCGCGATACGCAGTATTTT. The full variable domain, in which reference TRBV7-2 and TRBJ2-3 provide the parts outside the CDR3, is GAGVSQSPSNKVTEKGKDVELRCDPISGHTALYWYRQSLGQGLEFLIYFQGNSAPDKSGLPSDRFSAERTGGSVSTLTIQRTQQEDSAVYLCASSPGTRDTQYFGPGTRLTVL.

This clonotype came up many times. The V gene is TRBV4-2, the J gene TRBJ2-6; D gene unclear. V was clipped by 0 bases and J by 0 bases, with 6 bases between them. Germline CDR1 is LGHNA and CDR2 is YNFKEQ. The CDR3 covers 16 residues. The CDR3 is CASSQDSNSGANVLTF. In DNA form, the CDR3 reads TGTGCCAGCAGCCAAGATAGCAACTCTGGGGCCAACGTCCTGACTTTC.

The genes are TRBV20-1 and TRBJ2-1, with 12 bases identical to TRBD2. J was trimmed by 5 bases and V by 0 bases; bases with no gene match: 11. From germline, CDR1 is DFQATT and CDR2 SNEGSKA (reference sequence). The CDR3 is made up of 18 amino acids. Here the CDR3 reads CSARDVRLAGEFDNEQFF. DNA of the CDR3: TGCAGTGCTAGAGACGTAAGACTAGCGGGAGAGTTCGACAATGAGCAGTTCTTC.

Comments on this clonotype: One end of the junction fails to match germline, which may point to a read error. V is TRBV13 and J is TRBJ2-1; 9 positions match TRBD2. The CDR3 totals 16 residues. The germline V gene encodes CDR1 PRHDT and CDR2 FYEKMQ (reference sequence). CDR3 sequence reads: CASSSVGLAPYNEQLF. The DNA for the CDR3 is TGTGCCAGCAGCTCGGTGGGACTAGCCCCCTACAATGAGCAGTTATTC.

The genes are TRBV29-1 and TRBJ2-3; 7 bases agree with TRBD1. The CDR3 runs 14 residues. CDR1 SQVTM and CDR2 ANQGSEA come from the germline V gene. J was trimmed by 1 base and V by 7 bases; bases with no gene match: 8. CDR3 in DNA: TGCAGCGCCGGGACAGTCGGGGGCACAGATACGCAGTATTTT. It translates to CSAGTVGGTDTQYF.

The chain employs TRBV4-3 and TRBJ2-1; tentatively, D is TRBD2 (6 bases). Germline V gene lookup returns CDR1 LGHNA and CDR2 YSLEER. This CDR3 has 13 residues. Trimming left V 8 bases short and J 8 bases short, with 16 bases between. CDR3 DNA sequence: TGCGCCAGCGCCCTGTGGGAGCGGGATGAGCAGTTCTTC. Its protein is CASALWERDEQFF.

About this clonotype itself: A much larger clonotype is one base distant, so this may be a read error. The rearrangement links TRBV7-9 to TRBJ2-7; D is perhaps TRBD2 (6 bases). V was cut by 8 bases and J by 6 bases, with 23 bases left in between. The CDR3 has 15 amino acids. Germline V gives CDR1 SEHNR, CDR2 FQNEAQ (reference sequence). The DNA for the CDR3 is TGTGCCAGCGGATCGCGGAGGGAACCGGTGGGCGAGCAGTACTTC. This gives the protein CASGSRREPVGEQYF.

This clonotype has a single count. The rearrangement joins TRBV30 to TRBJ1-2, with D perhaps matching TRBD1 (5 bases). The CDR3 has 13 amino acids. Germline values: CDR1 GTSNPN, CDR2 SVGIG (reference sequence). V dropped 2 bases and J dropped 4 bases, with 11 bases sitting between them. The CDR3 here is CAWSRGRVYGYTF. Here the CDR3 DNA reads TGTGCCTGGAGTAGGGGCAGGGTCTATGGCTACACCTTC.

The chain carries TRBV11-2 and TRBJ2-1; 8 bases are shared with TRBD2. Germline CDR1 reads SGHAT; CDR2 reads FQNNGV. V lost 5 bases to trimming and J lost 6 bases; unmatched junction nucleotides: 3. CDR3 size: 13 residues. The CDR3 loop reads CASSALAVNEQFF. CDR3 DNA: TGTGCCAGCAGCGCACTAGCGGTCAATGAGCAGTTCTTC.

The chain carries TRBV4-3 and TRBJ2-7; TRBD2 agrees at 12 bases. Losses at the gene ends were 4 bases for V and 5 bases for J; bases not matched to a gene: 6. The CDR3 is made up of 15 amino acids. Looked up from germline, CDR1 is LGHNA and CDR2 is YSLEER. CDR3 in amino acids: CASSPRLAGDHEQYF. The CDR3 DNA reads TGCGCCAGCAGCCCGCGACTAGCGGGAGACCACGAGCAGTACTTC.

V usage is TRBV4-2 and J usage is TRBJ1-2, with unresolved D. Deletions cut 1 base from V and 0 bases from J, with 9 bases between. The CDR3 has 15 amino acids. Germline V gives CDR1 LGHNA, CDR2 YNFKEQ. The CDR3, as DNA: TGTGCCAGCAGCCAAGCCGCACAGACTAACTATGGCTACACCTTC. This encodes CASSQAAQTNYGYTF.